The 19 T cell receptor beta chains presented below share a single source sample, sequenced in a study of monozygotic twins with inflammatory bowel disease. TCRdb reprocessed the 5' RACE reads and keeps a single row for each CDR3 protein, giving no DNA. This sample's table has 350,000 to 550,000 distinct CDR3 sequences. Specimen: blood. These receptors originate from a human donor with ulcerative colitis or Crohn's disease, or a healthy co-twin of an affected twin (not recorded which).

The chain links TRBV20-1 to TRBJ2-7; TCRdb's D gene call, TRBD1, goes unchecked for lack of DNA. There are 15 residues in the CDR3. Germline V CDR1 and CDR2: DFQATT, SNEGSKA (reference sequence). CDR3 sequence reads: CSASPPGVTTYEQYF.

The chain carries TRBV19 and TRBJ1-5; the TCRdb D gene call, TRBD1, has no DNA to confirm it. The CDR3 runs to 19 residues. The germline CDR1 and CDR2 sequences are LNHDA and SQIVND (reference sequence). CDR3 sequence: CASSILQGRGGASNQPQHF.

This chain links TRBV5-1 with TRBJ2-5. The length of the CDR3 is 14 residues. Looked up from germline, CDR1 is SGHRS and CDR2 is YFSETQ. CDR3: CASKKSDTQETQYF. Together with reference TRBV5-1 and TRBJ2-5, the CDR3 gives the full variable domain: KAGVTQTPRYLIKTRGQQVTLSCSPISGHRSVSWYQQTPGQGLQFLFEYFSETQRNKGNFPGRFSGRQFSNSRSEMNVSTLELGDSALYLCASKKSDTQETQYFGPGTRLLVL.

This chain uses TRBV6-1 with TRBJ1-1; checking the TCRdb D call of TRBD1 is not possible without DNA. Germline V CDR1 and CDR2: MNHNS, SASEGT. The CDR3 sequence is 15 residues long. The chain's CDR3 is CASEPPRTVNTEAFF.

The genes are TRBV10-3 and TRBJ2-3; TCRdb picks TRBD1, but there is no DNA to check that call. The CDR3 totals 13 residues. Germline CDR1 is ENHRY and CDR2 is SYGVKD. CDR3 in amino acids: CATRTGDTDTQYF.

The V call is TRBV20-1, the J call TRBJ1-1. CDR1 and CDR2 (germline): DFQATT, SNEGSKA (reference sequence). The CDR3 totals 14 residues. The CDR3 loop is CSARSRKMYTEAFF.

The chain recombines TRBV6-1 with TRBJ2-7; there is no DNA to check the TCRdb D call of TRBD1. The CDR3 is made up of 11 amino acids. The V gene's germline CDR1 is MNHNS and CDR2 SASEGT. The CDR3 spells CASRTTTEQYF.

The chain combines TRBV10-3 with TRBJ2-2; absent DNA, TCRdb's TRBD2 call cannot be checked. The CDR3 consists of 15 residues. Germline CDR1 ENHRY, CDR2 SYGVKD. This chain's CDR3 is CAISLAGVNTGELFF.

The genes are TRBV20-1 and TRBJ2-1; TCRdb selects TRBD1, and the lack of DNA leaves this call unchecked. Germline V CDR1 and CDR2: DFQATT, SNEGSKA (reference sequence). This CDR3 is 12 amino acids long. CDR3 sequence: CSARDREPEQFF.

J is TRBJ1-3 and V is TRBV4-1. Germline CDR1 and CDR2: MGHRA and YSYEKL. The length of the CDR3 is 16 residues. Here the CDR3 reads CASSQEQAYSGNTIYF.

CDR3 sequence: CASSRTSGHNEQFF. V is TRBV25-1 and J is TRBJ2-1; TCRdb's D call, TRBD2, is unchecked because there is no DNA. CDR3 length: 14 residues. Germline lookup yields CDR1 MGHDK and CDR2 SYGVNS.

The chain has TRBV24-1 and TRBJ2-3; absent DNA, TCRdb's TRBD1 call cannot be checked. CDR3 size: 15 residues. The germline V gene has CDR1 KGHDR and CDR2 SFDVKD. CDR3: CATSEGRGWTDTQYF.

V and J are TRBV5-1 and TRBJ2-3. Germline CDR1 and CDR2: SGHRS and YFSETQ. This CDR3 has 13 amino acids. This CDR3 is CASSLAPKDTQYF. Together with reference TRBV5-1 and TRBJ2-3, the CDR3 gives the full variable domain: KAGVTQTPRYLIKTRGQQVTLSCSPISGHRSVSWYQQTPGQGLQFLFEYFSETQRNKGNFPGRFSGRQFSNSRSEMNVSTLELGDSALYLCASSLAPKDTQYFGPGTRLTVL.

V is TRBV27 and J is TRBJ2-3; TCRdb indicates TRBD2, and absent DNA this call remains unverified. The length of the CDR3 is 16 residues. Per the germline V gene, CDR1 is MNHEY and CDR2 is SMNVEV (reference sequence). The CDR3: CASRPPGGRPADTQYF.

The chain employs TRBV5-1 and TRBJ2-2; without DNA, the TCRdb call of TRBD1 cannot be checked. The CDR3 sequence is 15 residues long. Germline V gene sequence: CDR1 SGHRS, CDR2 YFSETQ. Here the CDR3 reads CASSLFGGNTGELFF.

This sequence joins TRBV18 and TRBJ2-7; there is no DNA to check the TCRdb D call of TRBD1. The CDR3 loop spans 14 amino acids. The V gene's germline CDR1 is KGHSH and CDR2 LQKENI. The CDR3 protein is CASSPVGTKREQYF.

J is TRBJ1-5 and V is TRBV2; without DNA, the TCRdb call of TRBD1 cannot be checked. The CDR3 runs 14 residues. In germline, CDR1 is SNHLY, CDR2 FYNNEI. CDR3 sequence: CASSEGESNQPQHF.

The rearrangement links TRBV15 to TRBJ1-6. CDR3 length: 14 residues. Germline loops: CDR1 LNHNV, CDR2 YYDKDF (reference sequence). The CDR3 loop reads CATSRGGLNSPLHF.

The chain employs TRBV30 and TRBJ2-7; TCRdb's assignment of TRBD1 cannot be checked, as there is no DNA. This CDR3 has 14 amino acids. Germline CDR1 is GTSNPN and CDR2 is SVGIG (reference sequence). The CDR3 loop reads CAWVDRGLSYEQYF.